This T cell receptor beta chain is drawn from a study of blood T cell repertoires in COVID-19 (dated by TCRdb to the early 2020s). The study in broad terms: The collaborator samples originated in the United States, Italy and Spain and spanned the acute and convalescent phases of COVID-19. The prospective study material was composed of cDNA or gDNA derived from T cells, B-cell-depleted T cells, or PBMCs. A freely available public database, intended as a resource for researchers studying the immune response to SARS-CoV-2, is where the repertoires were released. Subjects who had been exposed to COVID-19, were actively infected with it, or had recovered from it provided the deeply sampled blood TCRbeta repertoires that made up the dataset. HLA class I and class II types, where available, came from metadata supplied by the sample provider rather than from assay-based typing. A de-identified subject ID, COVID-19 status, age in years and sex were almost always included in the sample metadata. Samples came from the ongoing ImmuneRACE study (first 160 participants) plus 1,254 subjects from 6 global collaborators. Overall study results and their limits: The amount of clinical and demographic metadata varied by source and participant and was provided uncurated.

Remarks on this clone: Its antigen is not yet known. Per-base qualities were not stored, and no clone one base away is much larger.

TCRbeta CDR3 regions were amplified from genomic DNA by means of the immunoSEQ Assay, a bias-controlled multiplex PCR. On the study's bioinformatics: Within the assay, amplification of reference gene primers was used to estimate how many nucleated cells each sample contained. To quantify the absolute abundance of each unique TCRbeta CDR3 rearrangement, sequence reads were collapsed and filtered. For each sample, productive Simpson clonality was calculated by taking the square root of Simpson's diversity index across productive rearrangements. Entries here come from immuneACCESS through TCRdb and include only in-frame sequences with V and J called. Some clones fail to appear in such tables; in the studies checked, an unresolved V gene covers under half of the shortfall, and the cause of the remainder is unknown. The V and J calls and clone size are taken from that table; D and trimming were inferred from the DNA. The sample records 250,000 to 300,000 clones, approximately 91% of which are singletons. The ten largest clones represent 0.75% to 1% of the sample.

For CDR1 and CDR2, the germline V gene lists KGHDR and SFDVKD. Trimming takes 3 bases off V and 0 bases off J; junction bases not matched to a gene: 6. Counted from cysteine to phenylalanine, this CDR3 has 16 amino acids. Only the CDR3 region is kept as DNA, spanning 48 bases read in frame from base 1. Participants in the prospective study were aged roughly 18 to 100 years, lived in 20 to 25 United States geographic areas, and enrolled through a virtual design. To assign participants to cohorts, the prospective study relied on clinical history that participants themselves reported in a screening survey and a study questionnaire. ImmuneRACE Cohort 3 recovered participants were defined by two consecutive negative NP/OP PCR tests, healthcare professional clearance, or symptom resolution. In the prospective study, whole blood, serum and a nasopharyngeal or oropharyngeal swab were collected from each participant by mobile phlebotomists. Additional blood draws and questionnaires over a roughly two-month period could optionally be provided by prospective study participants. Blood samples from the prospective study were shipped frozen or at room temperature prior to DNA extraction.

Rearrangement joined TRBV24-1 to TRBJ1-2, and 7 junctional nucleotides match TRBD1. The sequenced material came from PBMCs or T cells enriched from blood (not recorded which). This TCR came from a woman aged 30 to 39 who had recovered from COVID-19. The nucleotide sequence reads TGTGCCACCAGTGATAGGGGACAGAACGCTAACTATGGCTACACCTTC. This is translated as CATSDRGQNANYGYTF.